This T cell receptor beta chain stems from a study of cytomegalovirus exposure and HLA in healthy donors. As for this clone: Its antigen remains unknown.

V lost 7 bases and J lost 4, with 12 bases in between. The CDR3 runs to 13 residues. The germline V gene has CDR1 SGHNT and CDR2 YYREEE (reference sequence). Study observations and caveats: Reports showed the classifier diagnosing cytomegalovirus status with high specificity and sensitivity. The investigators catalogued 180 or so TCR beta chains as cytomegalovirus-associated.

TCRdb's copy holds only in-frame clones and misses some; the assay was immunoSEQ multiplex PCR. This sample has about 360,000 clones, with about nine tenths found just once. This clonotype originated in a young woman in good health and CMV-seronegative. Material for sequencing was PBMCs. The chain carries TRBV5-4 and TRBJ2-1; D perhaps matches TRBD2 (6 bases). CDR3 nucleotides: TGTGCCAGCCTCGGGGGATCTTACAATGAGCAGTTCTTC. Its translation is CASLGGSYNEQFF.